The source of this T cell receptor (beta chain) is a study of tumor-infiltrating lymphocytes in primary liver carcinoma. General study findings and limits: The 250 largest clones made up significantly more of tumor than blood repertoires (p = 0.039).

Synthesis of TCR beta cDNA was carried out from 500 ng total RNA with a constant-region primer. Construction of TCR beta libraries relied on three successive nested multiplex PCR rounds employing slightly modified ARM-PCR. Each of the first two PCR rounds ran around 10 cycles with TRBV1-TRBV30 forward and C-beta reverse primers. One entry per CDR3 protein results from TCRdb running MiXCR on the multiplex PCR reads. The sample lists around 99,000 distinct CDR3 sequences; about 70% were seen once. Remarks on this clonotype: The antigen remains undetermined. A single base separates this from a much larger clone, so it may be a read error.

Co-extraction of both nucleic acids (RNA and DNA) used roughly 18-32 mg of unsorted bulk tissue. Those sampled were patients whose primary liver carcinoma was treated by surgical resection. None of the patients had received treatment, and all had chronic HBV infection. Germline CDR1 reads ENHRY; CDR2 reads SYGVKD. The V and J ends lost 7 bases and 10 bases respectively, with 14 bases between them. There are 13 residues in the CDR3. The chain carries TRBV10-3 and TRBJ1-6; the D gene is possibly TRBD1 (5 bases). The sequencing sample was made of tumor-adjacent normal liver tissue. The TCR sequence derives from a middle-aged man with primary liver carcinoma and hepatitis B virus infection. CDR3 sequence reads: CAIMKGFESPLHF. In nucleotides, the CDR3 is TGTGCCATCATGAAGGGGTTCGAATCACCCCTCCACTTT.